This T cell receptor (beta chain) was obtained from a study of cytomegalovirus exposure and HLA in healthy donors (dated by TCRdb to the late 2010s). Study-level background: An earlier analysis of some 600 of the donors reported about 300 Gb of sequence data and roughly 120 million unique TCR beta sequences obtained from around 170 million T cells. Around 320 gigabases of sequencing data and tens of millions of unique TCR sequences were included in an early release covering about 620 HLA-typed donors. The genetic ancestry cluster associated with self-reported Caucasian donors included around four fifths of the roughly 400 genotyped donors. The aim of the study was to test whether cataloging public T cell receptors could identify signatures of past pathogen exposure. Using immunosequencing, the study profiled T cell repertoires from about 610 subjects and related those repertoires to cytomegalovirus serostatus. A separate validation cohort of approximately 120 different subjects was used in addition to the 666-subject first cohort. High-throughput TCR immunosequencing, statistical association of individual TCRs with disease status, and machine learning were combined to predict cytomegalovirus infection status. A later analysis re-analyzed previously published TCR beta repertoires from 550 to 700 donors and added high-resolution HLA genotyping to study TCR occurrence patterns. Rather than drawing on any new phenotypic data, the later analysis identified candidate immune exposures from TCR beta sequences and the way those sequences occurred across donors. To decide whether each TCR beta V gene segment behaved as functional or pseudogenic, an earlier analysis of approximately 590 of the donors relied on high-throughput TCR beta sequencing. Donor age, sex, ethnicity and CMV serostatus were collected together with the repertoire data. A later genetic analysis used genome-wide SNP genotypes for about 60% of the 666 donors, treating that subset as a discovery cohort. All discovery cohort repertoires had been generated on a single sequencing platform. HLA typing included class I and class II loci at four-digit resolution. The number of typed donors differed by locus: about 620-630 for A, B, C, DRB1 and DQB1; some 500 for DQA1; over 600 for DPA1; and around 470 for DPB1. Four to six DR-DQ haplotypes were handled as single units for association and clustering, since linkage in the cohort was strong. Among approximately 370 genotyped donors of the cohort, an average of about 240,000 unique TCR beta nucleotide sequences was sequenced per donor, of which approximately 19% were non-productive. Study-level results and caveats: An association between a missense DCLRE1C variant and V-gene and J-gene trimming of TCR beta chains was found in a later genetic analysis and replicated in an independent cohort. In a later analysis, HLA-associated TCR beta chains showed more clonal expansion and lower generation probabilities than non-associated chains that were equally common. A total of fewer than 200 TCR beta chains were listed by the study as associated with cytomegalovirus. A few of the identified cytomegalovirus-associated TCR beta chains were confirmed in vitro to be specific for cytomegalovirus antigens. In a later analysis, the rate of TCR association differed among HLA loci, with DRB1 alleles having the most associated TCRs and HLA-C alleles having the fewest. Roughly uniform sequencing depth across donors was assumed in presence/absence analyses, although this assumption may not hold. A further reported finding was that TCR beta sequences accurately predicted the HLA-A and HLA-B alleles for most subjects in the first cohort. In both the original and validation cohorts, the classifier was reported to diagnose cytomegalovirus status with high specificity and sensitivity. A later genetic analysis reported fewer N-insertions in productive TCRs among donors in an Asian-associated ancestry cluster than the roughly 700-donor mean. A later analysis reported that several top co-occurrence clusters appeared linked to parvovirus B19, influenza, CMV and Epstein-Barr virus. It was suggested by the authors that the approach could potentially be generalized to other disease states and immunological phenotypes. The 87-base-pair reads could not distinguish some IMGT-functional V segments, including TRBV6-2 and TRBV6-3, so those segments were excluded. Because counts were too low, roughly 18 rarely observed V segments, including chromosome 9 orphons, were left out of the earlier analysis of about 500 of the donors. When HLA alleles, especially DR and DQ, strongly co-occurred, TCR associations were difficult to assign to individual alleles. At a false discovery rate of 0.05, a later analysis linked under 20,000 TCR beta sequences to specific HLA alleles. Because some donors lacked HLA typing at each locus, the association tests relied only on the typed subset. Most CMV-associated TCR beta chains appeared to be HLA-restricted in a later analysis, and the HLA associations seemed to be driven largely by CMV exposure. The cohort was sequenced for TCR beta chains only, and without alpha or paired-chain data the features that could be detected were limited. A cluster of highly shared sequence variants was judged likely to represent a technical artifact of the sequencing pipeline. An earlier analysis of several hundred of the donors showed that most TCR beta V segments appeared in productive rearrangements either about 87% or about 30% of the time, which broadly matched IMGT annotations. Linkage disequilibrium might explain the correlated functional status among segregating V segments, but an unknown experimental factor could not be excluded. Immune exposure information for the cohort was limited to CMV serostatus. Most TCR sequences were observed very rarely across donors, whereas some public TCRs were present in many individuals.

As encoded in the germline V gene, CDR1 is KGHSH while CDR2 is LQKENI. The CDR3 numbers 14 residues from cysteine through phenylalanine. Only CDR3 DNA is held: 42 bases, read in frame from base 1. Unmatched junction bases come to 7, with V trimmed by 5 bases and J by 6 bases. Receptor libraries were prepared by the immunoSEQ multiplex PCR assay. A mixture of 60 forward primers for TCR Vbeta segments and 13 reverse primers for TCR Jbeta segments was used in the multiplex PCR. Amplification of the CDR3 region of rearranged TCR beta genes was performed with a multiplex PCR assay on genomic DNA. The Illumina HiSeq System was used to sequence the amplified TCR beta libraries as 87-base-pair reads. The study's own analysis went as follows. Across the 600 to 700 repertoires, a later analysis counted about 81 million unique TCR beta chains, some 11 million of which were shared by at least two donors. Raw reads were error-corrected and collapsed into unique sequences with a nearest-neighbor algorithm that merged closely related sequences to remove PCR and sequencing errors. V, D and J gene segments were assigned by aligning CDR3 sequences to IMGT reference sequences. For a sequence to be retained, at least a six-nucleotide match to both a V gene segment and a J gene segment was required. A rearrangement counted as productive if the CDR3 had no stop codons and remained in frame with V and J, and every other rearrangement counted as non-productive. CDR3 was defined by IMGT convention, running from the second conserved V-encoded cysteine to the conserved J-encoded phenylalanine. The earlier analysis of roughly 590 of the donors excluded sequences that lacked an unambiguous match to a single V gene segment. An earlier analysis of fewer than 750 of the donors called V segments functional above 56.7% productive rearrangements and segregating when the between-donor standard deviation exceeded 5%. A statistical classification framework was built for diagnosing cytomegalovirus status from the catalog of TCR beta chain sequences. V and J gene assignment, in a later analysis, came from comparing TCR nucleotide sequences with IMGT/GENE-DB human TR gene sequences. Using the TCRdist pipeline, a later analysis assigned CDR3 sequences along with most-parsimonious VDJ recombination scenarios. In a later analysis, each TCR beta chain was defined by its CDR3 amino acid sequence together with its V-gene family, and reads lacking a unique V-gene family were excluded. In a later analysis, 450 to 600 highly shared, low-generation-probability nucleotide sequences were removed to address suspected cross-contamination and a sequencing artifact. In a later analysis, a clonal expansion index for each public chain was calculated from normalized within-repertoire ranks of inferred template counts. A later analysis computed generation probabilities with a VDJ recombination model fitted to out-of-frame rearrangements, and checked the results against IGoR. In a later analysis, TCR-TCR, TCR-HLA and TCR-CMV co-occurrence was scored with hypergeometric tests, and a repertoire-size bias correction was applied to TCR pairs. In a later analysis, false discovery rates were estimated by permuting HLA or CMV assignments 20 times. In a later analysis, co-occurring TCRs were grouped with DBSCAN, and TCRdist sequence similarity was added when clustering was performed within HLA-allele-positive subsets. Repertoires with fewer than 30,000 or more than 120,000 public chains were left out of co-occurrence clustering, as were a handful of repertoires with anomalous nucleotide sharing. Not all clones reach the TCRdb copy of this immuneACCESS table, which keeps in-frame sequences only. Checked studies attribute under half of the gap to unresolved V genes and leave the rest unexplained. V and J calls and clone size are as listed in that table; D and trimming were resolved from the DNA. This sample lists around 170,000 clones; approximately 84% were detected once. Around 0.41% of the sample is held by the ten biggest clonotypes.

In total, more than 500 healthy bone marrow donors made up the cohort. All cohort members were sampled while nominally healthy, although unrecorded immune exposures were likely present. The donor tested CMV seronegative, placing the donor among the roughly 400 seronegative members of the cohort. Every donor gave a peripheral blood sample, and the peripheral blood mononuclear cells from that sample were used for TCR beta sequencing. Genomic DNA extraction from the blood cell samples was performed with the Qiagen DNeasy Blood Extraction Kit. A word on this clone: It lacks a known antigen. No much larger clone exists at a distance of one base, and base qualities are not known.

The receptor was isolated from a boy aged 2 to 10 in good health and CMV-seronegative. Source material: PBMCs. This chain joins TRBV18 to TRBJ1-2; TRBD1 aligns with 9 central bases. The CDR3 reads CASSVPGQGHGYTF. DNA sequence: TGTGCCAGCTCAGTTCCGGGACAGGGACATGGCTACACCTTC. The full variable domain, with segments outside the CDR3 supplied by the reference TRBV18 and TRBJ1-2 proteins, appears as NAGVMQNPRHLVRRRGQEARLRCSPMKGHSHVYWYRQLPEEGLKFMVYLQKENIIDESGMPKERFSAEFPKEGPSILRIQQVVRGDSAAYFCASSVPGQGHGYTFGSGTRLTVV.